This TCR beta chain was found in a study of T cell clonotyping in hematopoietic cell transplantation. About the research overall: Recipient samples before transplant were obtained post-cytoreduction.

With 10 bases clipped from V and 4 bases from J, the junction kept 3 bases outside the gene matches. The CDR3 consists of 12 residues. In germline, CDR1 is LNHDA, CDR2 SQIVND (reference sequence). Sequenced by immunoSEQ multiplex PCR; TCRdb stores in-frame clones only, minus some. Here the sample spans some 8,500 clones, roughly 84% being singletons. Time point defined: recipient sample about 28 days before transplant, after cytoreduction. V usage is TRBV19 and J usage is TRBJ1-5; 8 nucleotides align to TRBD1. Sample: peripheral blood mononuclear cells, taken before stem cell transplant. This clonotype originated in a man in his sixties with acute myeloid leukemia. Some clones in this sample may be carry-over from other donors' samples. Here the CDR3 reads CATRQGNQPQHF. The CDR3 DNA is TGTGCCACCAGACAGGGGAATCAGCCCCAGCATTTT.